These T cell receptor beta chains were read from a single sample in a study of shared clonotypes between healthy human individuals. Data came from immunoSEQ multiplex PCR; TCRdb stores just in-frame clones and leaves some out. Altogether approximately 2.3 million clones are present, 85% to 95% being singletons, with the ten largest covering under 0.45%. Input material: naive CD4+ T cells from PBMCs. These receptor sequences come from a man younger than 30 in good health. Some clones in this sample may be carry-over from other donors' samples. Each CDR3 is given with its conserved first and last residue. The D gene is left open where the match is weak. Clone size is shown for a subset of rows, as once, few, many or a class of expanded clone.

once	TRBV4-2	TRBJ2-3	NA	CASSQVGVGSGTQYF	TGTGCCAGCAGCCAAGTGGGCGTTGGCTCCGGTACGCAGTATTTT
NA	TRBV7-2	TRBJ1-1	NA	CASSFREGEAFF	TGTGCCAGCAGCTTCAGGGAAGGTGAAGCTTTCTTT
NA	TRBV5-1	TRBJ1-4	NA	CASSLVGQATNEKLFF	TGCGCCAGCAGCTTGGTAGGGCAAGCAACTAATGAAAAACTGTTTTTT
NA	TRBV23-1	TRBJ1-2	TRBD1	CASLGQENNYGYTF	TGCGCCAGCCTTGGACAGGAGAATAACTATGGCTACACCTTC
NA	TRBV6-5	TRBJ2-7	NA	CASSYSPWGLYEQYF	TGTGCCAGCAGTTACTCCCCATGGGGCCTCTACGAGCAGTACTTC
NA	TRBV19	TRBJ2-7	TRBD1	CASSTGGGTYEQYF	TGTGCCAGTAGCACAGGGGGTGGTACCTACGAGCAGTACTTC
NA	TRBV18	TRBJ1-2	TRBD1	CASSPGTGSGGYTF	TGTGCCAGCTCACCGGGGACAGGGTCTGGGGGCTACACCTTC
NA	TRBV15	TRBJ2-1	NA	CATSRDMQTGDNEQFF	TGTGCCACCAGCAGAGATATGCAGACGGGAGACAATGAGCAGTTCTTC
NA	TRBV5-4	TRBJ2-7	NA	CASSSDGLSSYEQYF	TGTGCCAGCAGTTCAGACGGGCTGAGCTCCTACGAGCAGTACTTC
NA	TRBV29-1	TRBJ1-1	TRBD1	CSAPDRGNTEAFF	TGCAGCGCCCCGGACAGGGGCAACACTGAAGCTTTCTTT
NA	TRBV6-1	TRBJ1-4	NA	CASNQGSRREKLFF	TGTGCCAGCAATCAGGGATCACGGCGGGAAAAACTGTTTTTT
NA	TRBV2	TRBJ2-2	NA	CASSAPSLTGELFF	TGTGCCAGCAGTGCTCCTAGCCTCACCGGGGAGCTGTTTTTT
NA	TRBV29-1	TRBJ2-6	NA	CSALGAGANVLTF	TGCAGCGCGCTGGGTGCAGGGGCCAACGTCCTGACTTTC
NA	TRBV2	TRBJ2-2	NA	CASSEVGNTGELFF	TGTGCCAGCAGTGAAGTTGGGAACACCGGGGAGCTGTTTTTT
NA	TRBV28	TRBJ1-4	NA	CASYSLQGEKLFF	TGTGCCAGCTATTCGTTACAAGGCGAAAAACTGTTTTTT
NA	TRBV5-1	TRBJ2-5	TRBD1	CASSRTTFRDRGETQYF	TGCGCCAGCAGCCGCACGACCTTCCGGGACAGGGGGGAGACCCAGTACTTC
NA	TRBV7-2	TRBJ2-1	NA	CASSLNSGYNEQFF	TGTGCCAGCAGCTTAAACTCCGGTTACAATGAGCAGTTCTTC
NA	TRBV15	TRBJ2-7	NA	CATSRSQGRYEQYF	TGTGCCACCAGCAGATCACAGGGAAGGTACGAGCAGTACTTC
NA	TRBV2	TRBJ2-5	NA	CASVNTGQETQYF	TGTGCCAGCGTAAACACAGGACAAGAGACCCAGTACTTC
NA	TRBV5-1	TRBJ1-1	NA	CASSLRGDGTEAFF	TGCGCCAGCAGCTTGAGGGGTGATGGCACTGAAGCTTTCTTT
NA	TRBV28	TRBJ1-2	NA	CASSFGEYGYTF	TGTGCCAGCAGTTTTGGAGAATATGGCTACACCTTC
NA	TRBV5-1	TRBJ2-5	NA	CASSLLEVGQETQYF	TGCGCCAGCAGCTTGTTGGAGGTGGGCCAAGAGACCCAGTACTTC
NA	TRBV11-2	TRBJ2-7	NA	CASSLATGYEQYF	TGTGCCAGCAGCTTAGCCACCGGCTACGAGCAGTACTTC
NA	TRBV5-4	TRBJ2-1	NA	CASSPQGISYNEQFF	TGTGCCAGCAGCCCACAGGGAATATCCTACAATGAGCAGTTCTTC
once	TRBV2	TRBJ1-1	NA	CASKREIMNTEAFF	TGTGCCAGCAAAAGGGAGATTATGAACACTGAAGCTTTCTTT
NA	TRBV11-2	TRBJ2-2	NA	CASSLPIRYTGELFF	TGTGCCAGCAGCTTACCTATCAGATACACCGGGGAGCTGTTTTTT
NA	TRBV28	TRBJ1-3	TRBD1	CASSLPRGGGNTIYF	TGTGCCAGCAGTTTACCCAGGGGGGGAGGAAACACCATATATTTT
NA	TRBV4-1	TRBJ1-4	TRBD1	CASSQGWDREEKLFF	TGCGCCAGCAGCCAGGGGTGGGACAGGGAGGAAAAACTGTTTTTT
NA	TRBV30	TRBJ2-6	NA	CAWSLDGANVLTF	TGTGCCTGGAGTTTGGATGGGGCCAACGTCCTGACTTTC
once	TRBV7-2	TRBJ2-1	TRBD2	CASSQTSGAPNEQFF	TGTGCCAGCAGCCAGACTAGCGGGGCTCCCAATGAGCAGTTCTTC
NA	TRBV9	TRBJ2-1	TRBD2	CASSEAAGDYNEQFF	TGTGCCAGCAGCGAGGCAGCGGGAGACTACAATGAGCAGTTCTTC
NA	TRBV29-1	TRBJ2-3	NA	CISTGESTDTQYF	TGCATCTCAACTGGGGAAAGCACAGATACGCAGTATTTT
NA	TRBV5-4	TRBJ2-3	NA	CASSLDRNTDTQYF	TGTGCCAGCAGCCTGGACAGAAACACAGATACGCAGTATTTT
once	TRBV6-6	TRBJ1-5	TRBD1	CASRYYGQGSDQPQHF	TGTGCCAGCAGATATTATGGACAGGGGTCCGATCAGCCCCAGCATTTT
NA	TRBV19	TRBJ2-3	TRBD2	CASSKWASGNTDTQYF	TGTGCCAGTAGTAAGTGGGCTAGCGGGAACACAGATACGCAGTATTTT
NA	TRBV29-1	TRBJ2-1	TRBD2	CSPRLAGTYNEQFF	TGCAGCCCAAGACTAGCGGGAACCTACAATGAGCAGTTCTTC
NA	TRBV5-1	TRBJ2-1	TRBD2	CASSLVSASGNHNEQFF	TGCGCCAGCAGCTTGGTTTCCGCTAGCGGGAACCACAATGAGCAGTTCTTC
NA	TRBV30	TRBJ2-1	TRBD1	CAWGDSNEQFF	TGTGCCTGGGGGGACAGCAATGAGCAGTTCTTC
NA	TRBV5-1	TRBJ2-6	NA	CASSLGHGKGANVLTF	TGCGCCAGCAGCTTGGGTCACGGAAAGGGGGCCAACGTCCTGACTTTC
NA	TRBV28	TRBJ1-5	NA	CASKGGGQSNQPQHF	TGTGCCAGCAAAGGCGGTGGACAGAGCAATCAGCCCCAGCATTTT
NA	TRBV18	TRBJ2-5	TRBD2	CASSTVRLAGQETQYF	TGTGCCAGCTCGACTGTTAGGCTAGCGGGGCAAGAGACCCAGTACTTC